These T cell receptor beta chains were read from a single sample in a study of regulatory T cells in long-lasting Graves disease. TCRdb recomputed calls from the multiplex PCR reads with MiXCR, one row per CDR3 protein. The sample lists around 480,000 distinct CDR3 sequences, about 16% seen once, with 20% to 25% in the top ten. The same specimen was also included in a second study, on T cells in Graves' hyperthyroidism and ophthalmopathy.

This specimen was peripheral blood mononuclear cells (PBMCs), taken at new diagnosis, from a patient treated with antithyroid drugs. The receptors originated from a woman aged 35-60 years with Graves disease. Each CDR3 is given without its conserved first and last residue.

j_call	v_call	cdr3_aa
TRBJ1-1	TRBV18	ASSPAWGTEAF
TRBJ1-4	TRBV27	ASSLPGRGEKLF
TRBJ1-2	TRBV11-2	ATGTGNYGYT
TRBJ2-5	TRBV4-1	ASSLLLAGTGFQETQY
TRBJ1-3	TRBV13	ASSSTGGSNTIY
TRBJ2-5	TRBV20-1	SARDGLQETQY
TRBJ1-1	TRBV19	ASGEGGTEAF
TRBJ1-1	TRBV7-3	ASSLGGAYEAF
TRBJ2-7	TRBV9	ASSGAGYEQY
TRBJ2-5	TRBV6-2/TRBV6-3	AISLPGPQETQY
TRBJ2-7	TRBV30	ACRRGGRDEQY
TRBJ2-3	TRBV2	ASSGDRGSTDTQY
TRBJ1-3	TRBV12-3/TRBV12-4	ASSFTPEQVGRGNTIY
TRBJ1-5	TRBV2	ASGAGYSNQPQH
TRBJ2-1	TRBV5-1	ASSLVGQGLNEQF
TRBJ2-1	TRBV4-1	ASSQDRVVDEQF
TRBJ1-2	TRBV7-9	ASSSQSHYGYT
TRBJ1-2	TRBV7-3	ASSPGQGSNGYT
TRBJ1-5	TRBV28	ASSGRTVSNQPQH
TRBJ2-5	TRBV7-9	ASSLFRPGQETQY
TRBJ1-3	TRBV7-9	ASSSPLNGLSGNTIY
TRBJ1-2	TRBV19	ASTDDRVGGYT
TRBJ2-3	TRBV28	ASTSARITQY
TRBJ2-2	TRBV18	ASSPRPGSTAGELF
TRBJ2-5	TRBV6-1	ASTLRPSETQY
TRBJ1-1	TRBV7-9	ASKAGTNTEAF
TRBJ1-2	TRBV7-2	ASADNLGIYGYT
TRBJ2-2	TRBV10-1	ASFVGELF
TRBJ1-1	TRBV15	ATSPQRGGTEAF
TRBJ2-3	TRBV3-1	ASSRALQGAGTDTQY
TRBJ1-1	TRBV30	AWRYLDFMNTEAF
TRBJ2-5	TRBV6-1	ASSQPPRLAGVETQY
TRBJ2-3	TRBV7-9	ASSLLGAGTDTQY
TRBJ1-1	TRBV30	AWSVLIIPGQRAF
TRBJ2-1	TRBV5-1	ASSLAVEHNEQF
TRBJ2-5	TRBV7-6	ASSLRYPLTSGGEETQY
TRBJ1-5	TRBV6-1	ASRNENQPQH
TRBJ1-2	TRBV2	ASSGRQGKDYGYT
TRBJ2-3	TRBV5-6	ASSFAGGSRTDTQY
TRBJ1-4	TRBV12-5	ASGLGGVREKLF
TRBJ1-5	TRBV28	ASSSPWGNYSNQPQH
TRBJ1-2	TRBV4-1	ASSSDGTGFYGYT